The sequence of this T cell receptor (beta chain) was determined in a study of blood T cell repertoires in COVID-19. Assay used: immunoSEQ multiplex PCR; TCRdb lists only in-frame clones, some missing. The sample lists about 490,000 clones, 80% to 90% occurring once. This CDR3 spans 16 amino acids. J was trimmed by 0 bases and V by 2 bases; bases with no gene match: 1. Per germline, CDR1 SGHRS and CDR2 YFSETQ. Sequencing used peripheral blood. The chain has TRBV5-1 and TRBJ2-7; 14 bases match TRBD2. The TCR sequence derives from a human donor in a cohort sampled during active COVID-19. In DNA, the CDR3 is TGCGCCAGCAGCTTCGGGACTAGCGGGAGCTCCTACGAGCAGTACTTC. Residues: CASSFGTSGSSYEQYF. Full variable domain (rest looked up from reference TRBV5-1 and TRBJ2-7): KAGVTQTPRYLIKTRGQQVTLSCSPISGHRSVSWYQQTPGQGLQFLFEYFSETQRNKGNFPGRFSGRQFSNSRSEMNVSTLELGDSALYLCASSFGTSGSSYEQYFGPGTRLTVT.